This passage covers 21 T cell receptor beta chains from one sample sequenced in a study of early T cells in non-severe SARS-CoV-2 infection. One entry per CDR3 protein, called by TCRdb with MiXCR from the 5' RACE reads. The data show around 44,000 distinct CDR3 sequences, about 9.2% seen once. What was sequenced was whole blood. The origin of the receptors is an adult who was a healthcare worker with PCR-confirmed SARS-CoV-2 infection or an uninfected control (not recorded which).

The gene calls are TRBV6-2 or TRBV6-3 and TRBJ2-1, with 10 bases fitting TRBD2. The J segment lost 3 bases and the V segment lost 5 bases, leaving 4 bases of the junction unmatched. CDR1 and CDR2 (germline): MNHEY, SVGEGT. This CDR3 spans 15 amino acids. CDR3 sequence: CASSPGTSVYNEQFF. The CDR3 bases are TGTGCCAGCAGTCCCGGGACTAGCGTCTACAATGAGCAGTTCTTC.

V gene TRBV6-6 combines with J gene TRBJ2-1; D is possibly TRBD1 (5 bases). V was pared by 0 bases and J by 3 bases, with 9 bases between. Germline loops: CDR1 MNHNY, CDR2 SVGAGI (reference sequence). The CDR3 runs to 15 residues. Here the CDR3 reads CASSYSGRDYNEQFF. The CDR3 coding sequence is TGTGCCAGCAGTTACTCCGGCAGGGACTACAATGAGCAGTTCTTC.

This chain uses TRBV11-2 with TRBJ2-4; D unclear. CDR1 and CDR2 from the germline V gene are SGHAT and FQNNGV. This CDR3 has 14 amino acids. V lost 0 bases and J 1 base, leaving 4 bases between the germline ends. For the CDR3, the DNA is TGTGCCAGCAGCTTAGATCCGGCCAAAAACATTCAGTACTTC. Protein sequence: CASSLDPAKNIQYF.

This chain links TRBV7-9 with TRBJ2-7; 11 bases fit TRBD2. This CDR3 region has 13 residues. The germline V gene has CDR1 SEHNR and CDR2 FQNEAQ (reference sequence). J was trimmed by 3 bases and V by 5 bases; bases with no gene match: 0. CDR3 coding DNA: TGTGCCAGCAGCGGGACTAGCGGCTACGAGCAGTACTTC. Its translation is CASSGTSGYEQYF.

This clonotype was detected many times. The chain uses TRBV5-1 and TRBJ2-1; D is perhaps TRBD1 or TRBD2 (5 bases each). Trimming removed 0 bases from V and 2 bases from J, with 9 bases in between. Germline assignment: CDR1 SGHRS and CDR2 YFSETQ. CDR3 length: 15 residues. The CDR3 sequence: CASSLVPGPYNEQFF. CDR3 DNA sequence: TGCGCCAGCAGCTTGGTACCGGGACCCTACAATGAGCAGTTCTTC. The variable domain in full, with the rest retrieved from reference TRBV5-1 and TRBJ2-1, is KAGVTQTPRYLIKTRGQQVTLSCSPISGHRSVSWYQQTPGQGLQFLFEYFSETQRNKGNFPGRFSGRQFSNSRSEMNVSTLELGDSALYLCASSLVPGPYNEQFFGPGTRLTVL.

This clonotype was observed at least ten times. This sequence joins TRBV10-2 and TRBJ2-7; D is unclear. Trimming shortened V by 2 bases and J by 4 bases, and 9 bases separated the two germline ends. The CDR3 has 13 residues. Germline V gene lookup returns CDR1 WSHSY and CDR2 SAAADI. This CDR3 reads CASSELRIYEQYF. CDR3 nucleotides: TGCGCCAGCAGTGAGCTACGGATTTACGAGCAGTACTTC.

Ten or more counts support this clonotype. The chain combines TRBV18 with TRBJ1-4, with D tentatively TRBD1 (5 bases). The CDR3 contains 15 residues. Germline V CDR1 and CDR2: KGHSH, LQKENI. V lost 3 bases, J lost 3 bases, and 11 bases lay in between. DNA of the CDR3: TGTGCCAGCTCACCCGGGGGAGGTCCTAATGAAAAACTGTTTTTT. Translation: CASSPGGGPNEKLFF.

This chain links TRBV28 with TRBJ2-7; D gene unclear. From germline, CDR1 is MDHEN and CDR2 SYDVKM. V gave up 5 bases and J gave up 5 bases, with 7 bases separating them. The CDR3 consists of 11 residues. The CDR3 nucleotides are TGTGCCAGCAGTCCCCGGCACGAGCAGTACTTC. It specifies CASSPRHEQYF. The whole variable domain, filled in from reference TRBV28 and TRBJ2-7, reads DVKVTQSSRYLVKRTGEKVFLECVQDMDHENMFWYRQDPGLGLRLIYFSYDVKMKEKGDIPEGYSVSREKKERFSLILESASTNQTSMYLCASSPRHEQYFGPGTRLTVT.

This clonotype was counted many times. The rearrangement joins TRBV12-3 or TRBV12-4 to TRBJ2-1, with 8 bases aligning to TRBD2. The ends lost 1 base at V and 8 bases at J; junction bases unmatched: 13. The CDR3 sequence is 17 residues long. The CDR3 DNA reads as TGTGCCAGCAGTTTAGGACGGTGGACGGGAGGGCGACATGAGCAGTTCTTC. This encodes CASSLGRWTGGRHEQFF.

The chain has TRBV9 and TRBJ1-1, with a tentative D call TRBD1 (5 bases). Trimming cost V 2 bases and J 1 base, with 9 bases left between them. Per germline, CDR1 SGDLS and CDR2 YYNGEE. There are 14 residues in the CDR3. The CDR3: CASSVGRGNTEAFF. CDR3 coding DNA: TGTGCCAGCAGCGTGGGACGGGGGAACACTGAAGCTTTCTTT.

This clonotype occurred many times. V gene TRBV10-2 combines with J gene TRBJ2-1, with D maybe TRBD2 (5 bases). The V and J ends lost 0 bases and 3 bases respectively, with 12 bases between them. The length of the CDR3 is 16 residues. Germline V gene lookup returns CDR1 WSHSY and CDR2 SAAADI. The CDR3: CASSESLAAGYNEQFF. The CDR3 nucleotides are TGCGCCAGCAGTGAGTCTCTGGCGGCGGGCTACAATGAGCAGTTCTTC.

In this sample, this clonotype turned up many times. V and J are TRBV6-1 and TRBJ2-7; TRBD2 matches at 8 bases. Per the germline V gene, CDR1 is MNHNS and CDR2 is SASEGT. Unmatched junction bases numbered 3, after V lost 2 bases and J lost 0 bases. The CDR3 totals 15 residues. The CDR3: CASSENTSGSYEQYF. The DNA of the CDR3 is TGTGCCAGCAGTGAAAACACTAGCGGCTCCTACGAGCAGTACTTC.

This clonotype was counted at least ten times. The J gene is TRBJ2-1, the V gene TRBV7-7; 12 bases are a match to TRBD2. CDR1 is SSHAT and CDR2 is FNYEAQ in the germline V gene (reference sequence). V lost 5 bases to trimming and J lost 6 bases; unmatched junction nucleotides: 8. The CDR3 covers 16 residues. The CDR3 DNA sequence: TGTGCCAGCAGCCTCAGGACTAGCGGGAACATCAATGAGCAGTTCTTC. Its translation is CASSLRTSGNINEQFF.

The table lists this clonotype with a few counts. The chain combines TRBV27 with TRBJ2-7; TRBD1 matches at 7 bases. CDR3 length: 14 residues. The V gene's germline CDR1 is MNHEY and CDR2 SMNVEV (reference sequence). After removal of 8 bases from V and 5 bases from J, the junction contained 12 bases not matched to a gene. DNA for the CDR3: TGTGCCAGCGCCCAGCCGAGGGGGCTACACGAGCAGTACTTC. Its translation: CASAQPRGLHEQYF.

Only a few counts were recorded for this clonotype. The V and J genes are TRBV29-1 and TRBJ2-3, with D tentatively TRBD1 or TRBD2 (5 bases each). V was shortened by 1 base and J by 2 bases, with 10 bases between the two germline ends. This CDR3 has 14 residues. The germline gives CDR1 SQVTM, CDR2 ANQGSEA. CDR3 loop: CSVEGGWATDTQYF. The CDR3 DNA is TGCAGCGTTGAAGGGGGGTGGGCCACAGATACGCAGTATTTT.

This chain uses TRBV9 with TRBJ2-7; tentatively, D is TRBD2 (5 bases). Germline CDR1 SGDLS, CDR2 YYNGEE. The CDR3 runs to 15 residues. V dropped 0 bases and J dropped 2 bases, with 12 bases sitting between them. This CDR3 is CASSVEAGYTYEQYF. The CDR3 DNA follows: TGTGCCAGCAGCGTAGAGGCGGGCTATACCTACGAGCAGTACTTC. Filled out from reference TRBV9 and TRBJ2-7, the complete variable domain reads DSGVTQTPKHLITATGQRVTLRCSPRSGDLSVYWYQQSLDQGLQFLIQYYNGEERAKGNILERFSAQQFPDLHSELNLSSLELGDSALYFCASSVEAGYTYEQYFGPGTRLTVT.

The chain joins TRBV20-1 to TRBJ2-1; 10 bases fit TRBD1. Trimming at V came to 4 bases and at J to 6 bases, leaving 6 bases not matched to a gene. CDR1 is DFQATT and CDR2 is SNEGSKA in the germline V gene (reference sequence). The CDR3 is made up of 14 amino acids. The CDR3 bases are TGCAGTGCTACCTCTAGGGACAGGGGCAATGAGCAGTTCTTC. Amino acids: CSATSRDRGNEQFF.

The chain combines TRBV27 with TRBJ1-2, with D perhaps matching TRBD1 (5 bases). V lost 5 bases to trimming and J lost 7 bases, with 17 bases between them. The germline V gene has CDR1 MNHEY and CDR2 SMNVEV (reference sequence). This CDR3 is built from 14 residues. The DNA of the CDR3 is TGTGCCAGCAGTACGACAGAGAGGCGTACTGGCTACACCTTC. It yields the protein CASSTTERRTGYTF.

This clonotype was observed many times. This chain's CDR3 is CASSSKTSGSSYNEQFF. The CDR3 nucleotides read TGTGCCAGTAGTAGTAAGACTAGCGGGAGCTCCTACAATGAGCAGTTCTTC. The rearrangement uses TRBV19 and TRBJ2-1; 12 bases map to TRBD2. V trimming: 4 bases; J trimming: 0 bases; junction bases outside the gene matches: 4. CDR1 and CDR2 (germline): LNHDA, SQIVND (reference sequence). This CDR3 region has 17 residues.

This clonotype was picked up a small number of times. The chain has TRBV7-9 and TRBJ2-1; 8 nucleotides match TRBD2. CDR1 is SEHNR, CDR2 FQNEAQ, per germline (reference sequence). The CDR3 consists of 15 residues. V shed 2 bases and J 6 bases; nucleotides not matched to a gene: 6. CDR3 region: CASSLSETSANEQFF. CDR3 nucleotide sequence: TGTGCCAGCAGCTTAAGCGAGACTAGCGCCAATGAGCAGTTCTTC.

The CDR3 loop is CASSGTGGNQPQHF. The CDR3 DNA reads as TGTGCCAGCAGCGGGACAGGGGGGAACCAGCCCCAGCATTTT. The chain joins TRBV7-9 to TRBJ1-5, with 11 nucleotides matching TRBD1. V lost 5 bases and J lost 7; bases outside the gene matches: 4. The germline CDR1 and CDR2 sequences are SEHNR and FQNEAQ (reference sequence). The CDR3 runs 14 residues. Looking up the rest from reference TRBV7-9 and TRBJ1-5 gives the full variable domain: DTGVSQNPRHKITKRGQNVTFRCDPISEHNRLYWYRQTLGQGPEFLTYFQNEAQLEKSRLLSDRFSAERPKGSFSTLEIQRTEQGDSAMYLCASSGTGGNQPQHFGDGTRLSIL.